This T cell receptor beta chain was captured in a study of cytomegalovirus exposure and HLA in healthy donors listed by TCRdb under 2017. Broadly, across the study: An earlier analysis of some 600 of the donors reported 250 to 350 Gb of sequence data and 117 million unique TCR beta sequences obtained from some 170 million T cells. Across 398 genotyped donors of the cohort, an average of approximately 200,000 unique TCR beta nucleotide sequences per donor were sequenced, and roughly 17% of those sequences were non-productive. HLA typing covered class I and class II loci at four-digit resolution. Donor age, sex, ethnicity and CMV serostatus were collected together with the repertoire data. A later genetic analysis took genome-wide SNP genotypes for about 55% of the roughly 700 donors and used that subset as a discovery cohort. The number of typed donors differed by locus: about 620-640 for A, B, C, DRB1 and DQB1; approximately 520 for DQA1; around 580 for DPA1; and 400 to 480 for DPB1. The study used immunosequencing to profile the T cell repertoires of around 600 subjects and linked those repertoires to cytomegalovirus serostatus. The study was designed to test whether signatures of past pathogen exposure could be identified by cataloging public T cell receptors. Every discovery cohort repertoire had been produced on one sequencing platform. An earlier analysis of 587 of the donors applied high-throughput TCR beta sequencing to assess whether each TCR beta V gene segment acted as functional or pseudogenic. Along with the approximately 700-subject first cohort, a separate validation cohort of over a hundred different subjects was used. To predict cytomegalovirus infection status, the study brought together high-throughput TCR immunosequencing, statistical association of individual TCRs with disease status, and machine learning. Among the roughly 400 genotyped donors, about 85% belonged to the genetic ancestry cluster associated with self-reported Caucasian donors. Roughly 5 DR-DQ haplotypes were handled as single units for association and clustering, since linkage in the cohort was strong. In the later analysis, no new phenotypic data were used to find candidate immune exposures; instead, reliance was placed on TCR beta sequences and their occurrence across donors. To study patterns of TCR occurrence, a later analysis re-analyzed previously published TCR beta repertoires from 666 donors and added high-resolution HLA genotyping. Roughly 300 gigabases of sequencing data and roughly 80 million unique TCR sequences made up an early release that covered about 640 HLA-typed donors.

The cohort comprised hundreds of healthy bone marrow donors. At the time of sampling, every cohort member was nominally healthy, though immune exposures that went unrecorded were likely present. The donor tested CMV seronegative, placing the donor among the 350 or so seronegative members of the cohort. A peripheral blood sample was collected from each donor, and TCR beta sequencing was performed on peripheral blood mononuclear cells. Genomic DNA was extracted from the blood cell samples with the Qiagen DNeasy Blood Extraction Kit. Findings and caveats that apply to the study as a whole: In a later analysis, several top co-occurrence clusters were reported to appear linked to parvovirus B19, influenza, CMV and Epstein-Barr virus. HLA typing was unavailable for some donors at each locus, so association tests used only the typed subset. In both the original and validation cohorts, the classifier was reported to diagnose cytomegalovirus status with high specificity and sensitivity. According to a later analysis, most CMV-associated TCR beta chains appeared to be HLA-restricted, and the HLA associations seemed to be driven largely by CMV exposure. Because the 87-base-pair reads could not distinguish some IMGT-functional V segments, including TRBV6-2 and TRBV6-3, those segments were excluded. In a later analysis, TCR association rates were found to vary across HLA loci, with the most associated TCRs seen for DRB1 alleles and the fewest for HLA-C alleles. The sequencing pipeline was judged likely to have produced a cluster of highly shared sequence variants as a technical artifact. The authors suggested that the approach could potentially be generalized to other disease states and immunological phenotypes. The earlier analysis of a few hundred of the donors excluded over 15 rarely observed V segments, including chromosome 9 orphons, because counts were too low. A later genetic analysis associated a missense DCLRE1C variant with V-gene and J-gene trimming of TCR beta chains, and an independent cohort replicated the association. In an earlier analysis of 587 of the donors, most TCR beta V segments appeared in productive rearrangements about 90% or about 30% of the time, broadly matching IMGT annotations. At a false discovery rate of 0.05, a later analysis linked around 17,000 TCR beta sequences to specific HLA alleles. According to a later genetic analysis, donors in an Asian-associated ancestry cluster had fewer N-insertions in productive TCRs than the roughly 670-donor mean. Strong co-occurrence of HLA alleles, especially DR and DQ, made assigning TCR associations to individual alleles difficult. A total of 164 TCR beta chains were listed by the study as associated with cytomegalovirus. Three of the identified cytomegalovirus-associated TCR beta chains were confirmed in vitro to be specific for cytomegalovirus antigens. A further reported finding was that TCR beta sequences accurately predicted the HLA-A and HLA-B alleles for most subjects in the first cohort. Presence/absence analyses assumed roughly uniform sequencing depth across donors, an assumption that may not hold. The cohort was sequenced for TCR beta chains only, and without alpha or paired-chain data the features that could be detected were limited. In a later analysis, HLA-associated TCR beta chains were found to be more clonally expanded and to have lower generation probabilities than equally common non-associated chains. Immune exposure information for the cohort was limited to CMV serostatus. Linkage disequilibrium might explain the correlated functional status among segregating V segments, but an unknown experimental factor could not be ruled out. Most TCR sequences were seen in very few donors, while some public TCRs were found in many individuals.

Libraries were prepared through the immunoSEQ multiplex PCR assay. For the multiplex PCR, a mixture combining 60 forward primers for TCR Vbeta segments and 13 reverse primers for TCR Jbeta segments was used. The CDR3 region of rearranged TCR beta genes was amplified from genomic DNA with a multiplex PCR assay. Amplified TCR beta libraries were sequenced as 87-base-pair reads on the Illumina HiSeq System. On the study's bioinformatics: A later analysis tallied some 79 million unique TCR beta chains across the 600 to 700 repertoires, and approximately 11 million of those chains were shared by two or more donors. Raw reads were error-corrected and collapsed into unique sequences with a nearest-neighbor algorithm that merged closely related sequences to remove PCR and sequencing errors. CDR3 sequences were aligned to IMGT reference sequences to assign V, D and J gene segments. For a sequence to be retained, at least a six-nucleotide match to both a V gene segment and a J gene segment was required. Rearrangements were called productive when the CDR3 lacked stop codons and stayed in frame with V and J; all others were non-productive. CDR3 was defined according to IMGT convention as the region running from the second conserved V-encoded cysteine to the conserved J-encoded phenylalanine. The earlier analysis of fewer than 700 of the donors excluded sequences that lacked an unambiguous match to a single V gene segment. In an earlier analysis of 587 of the donors, V segments were called functional above 56.7% productive rearrangements and were called segregating when the between-donor standard deviation exceeded 5%. A statistical classification framework was developed to diagnose cytomegalovirus status using the catalog of TCR beta chain sequences. In a later analysis, TCR nucleotide sequences were compared against IMGT/GENE-DB human TR gene sequences so that V and J genes could be assigned. In a later analysis, CDR3 sequences and most-parsimonious VDJ recombination scenarios were assigned using the TCRdist pipeline. In a later analysis, each TCR beta chain was defined by its CDR3 amino acid sequence together with its V-gene family, and reads without a unique V-gene family were excluded. In a later analysis, approximately 590 highly shared, low-generation-probability nucleotide sequences were removed to address suspected cross-contamination and a sequencing artifact. In a later analysis, a clonal expansion index was calculated for each public chain from normalized within-repertoire ranks of inferred template counts. In a later analysis, generation probabilities were computed with a VDJ recombination model fitted to out-of-frame rearrangements, and the resulting probabilities were checked against IGoR. In a later analysis, TCR-TCR, TCR-HLA and TCR-CMV co-occurrence was scored with hypergeometric tests, and a repertoire-size bias correction was applied to TCR pairs. A later analysis estimated false discovery rates by permuting HLA or CMV assignments 20 times. A later analysis grouped co-occurring TCRs with DBSCAN, adding TCRdist sequence similarity when clustering within HLA-allele-positive subsets. Repertoires with fewer than 30,000 or more than 120,000 public chains, plus five repertoires with anomalous nucleotide sharing, were excluded from co-occurrence clustering. TCRdb limited this immuneACCESS table to in-frame rearrangements with V and J called. A share of clones is missing; checked studies link under half to unresolved V genes, and the rest is unexplained. V, J and clone size were drawn from that table, and D and trimming were deduced from the DNA. A total of 100,000 to 150,000 clones appear in this sample, 80% of them only once. The leading ten clones occupy 1% of the sample.

Comments on this clone: Its antigen has not been determined. Per-base qualities were not stored, and no clone one base away is much larger.

Cut back by 5 bases and 6 bases, the V and J ends lie 23 bases apart. The CDR3 goes from the cysteine to the phenylalanine over 17 residues. Only the CDR3 DNA stays, 51 bases, in frame from base 1. CDR1 and CDR2 were assigned from the germline V gene (reference sequence) as MNHEY and SMNVEV. Sequencing input: PBMCs. The clonotype originates from a man in his forties or fifties in good health and CMV-seronegative. The chain is assembled from TRBV27 and TRBJ1-5, with TRBD1 tentatively as D gene (5 bases match). Here the CDR3 is given as CASSTTGTSLSGQPQHF. The DNA is TGTGCCAGCAGTACGACCGGGACTTCTCTTTCTGGTCAGCCCCAGCATTTT.